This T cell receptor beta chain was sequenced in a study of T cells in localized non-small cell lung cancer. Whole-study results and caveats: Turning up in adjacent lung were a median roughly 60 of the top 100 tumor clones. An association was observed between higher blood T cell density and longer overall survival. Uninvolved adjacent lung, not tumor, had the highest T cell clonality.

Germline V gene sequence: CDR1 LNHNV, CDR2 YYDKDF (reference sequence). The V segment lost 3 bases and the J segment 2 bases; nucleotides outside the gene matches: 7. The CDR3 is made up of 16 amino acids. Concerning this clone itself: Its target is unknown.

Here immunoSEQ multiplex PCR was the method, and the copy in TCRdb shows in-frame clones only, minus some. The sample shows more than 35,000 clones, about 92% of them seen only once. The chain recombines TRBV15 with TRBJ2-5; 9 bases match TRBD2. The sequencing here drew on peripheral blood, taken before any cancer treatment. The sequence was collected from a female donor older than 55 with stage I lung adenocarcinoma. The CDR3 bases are TGTGCCACCAGCAGCCTACTAGCGGGTAGACAAGAGACCCAGTACTTC. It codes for CATSSLLAGRQETQYF.